This TCR beta chain was sequenced during a study of CD8 T cells in ankylosing spondylitis. Study conclusions and caveats: A motif of under 10 highly homologous TCR beta variants was seen as apparently characteristic of ankylosing spondylitis blood.

In regard to this clonotype: Its target is not known.

CDR3 size: 15 residues. Trimming took off 0 bases at V and 2 bases at J, with 9 bases between the two ends. Germline V lookup: CDR1 MNHEY, CDR2 SVGAGI. A single record per CDR3 protein comes from TCRdb applying MiXCR to the 5' RACE reads. The data contain around 890,000 distinct CDR3 sequences, about 11% of them seen just once; the ten biggest clones take up less than 0.65%. Sample: blood, either unsorted or a sorted T cell fraction (not recorded which). This TCR was recovered from a male donor with ankylosing spondylitis. The chain employs TRBV6-5 and TRBJ2-3; possibly TRBD2 for D (6 bases). The CDR3 loop reads CASSYSEGVTDTQYF. DNA of the CDR3: TGTGCCAGCAGTTACTCGGAGGGCGTCACAGATACGCAGTATTTT.